The entry below gives a single T cell receptor beta chain sequence along with its context. This sample was taken from a study of cytomegalovirus exposure and HLA in healthy donors. PCR used 60 Vbeta primers and 13 Jbeta primers. The data were produced by immunoSEQ multiplex PCR, yet TCRdb's version contains in-frame clones alone and is incomplete. This sample has over 200,000 clones; roughly 82% occur once, and the top ten carry more than 5%. The receptor comes from a middle-aged woman in good health and CMV-seropositive. The sequenced material came from PBMCs.

CDR3 nucleotides: TGTGCCAGCAGTTCAACCGGGACTAGCGAACATGAGCAGTTCTTC. This encodes CASSSTGTSEHEQFF. The chain joins TRBV27 to TRBJ2-1; TRBD2 matches 10 bases. The CDR3 runs to 15 residues. Germline CDR1 reads MNHEY; CDR2 reads SMNVEV (reference sequence). V dropped 4 bases and J dropped 8; count of bases not matched to a gene: 8.